This T cell receptor (beta chain) was sequenced during a study of blood T cell repertoires in COVID-19. Across the whole study: Samples representing acute and convalescent COVID-19 were sourced from the United States, Italy and Spain. Sources were T cells, B-cell-depleted T cells, or PBMCs; the material itself was cDNA or gDNA.

In the original workflow: Quantification of nucleated cells was approximated via reference gene primer amplification. Clones were sequenced by immunoSEQ multiplex PCR, and TCRdb holds only the in-frame ones, with some missing. V and J calls and clone size are copied from that table; D and trimming were computed from the DNA. The sample records just under 90,000 clones, roughly nine tenths being singletons. This clone was seen only once. The CDR3 consists of 16 residues. Germline V gives CDR1 MGHRA, CDR2 YSYEKL. V lost 1 base to trimming and J lost 2 bases, with 12 bases between them. This TCR came from a man aged 55 to 70 with acute or convalescent COVID-19. The specimen sequenced was peripheral blood. The V gene is TRBV4-1, the J gene TRBJ2-1, with D possibly being TRBD2 (5 bases). The CDR3: CASSQGPGNTYNEQFF. In DNA form, the CDR3 reads TGCGCCAGCAGCCAAGGTCCCGGGAATACCTACAATGAGCAGTTCTTC.